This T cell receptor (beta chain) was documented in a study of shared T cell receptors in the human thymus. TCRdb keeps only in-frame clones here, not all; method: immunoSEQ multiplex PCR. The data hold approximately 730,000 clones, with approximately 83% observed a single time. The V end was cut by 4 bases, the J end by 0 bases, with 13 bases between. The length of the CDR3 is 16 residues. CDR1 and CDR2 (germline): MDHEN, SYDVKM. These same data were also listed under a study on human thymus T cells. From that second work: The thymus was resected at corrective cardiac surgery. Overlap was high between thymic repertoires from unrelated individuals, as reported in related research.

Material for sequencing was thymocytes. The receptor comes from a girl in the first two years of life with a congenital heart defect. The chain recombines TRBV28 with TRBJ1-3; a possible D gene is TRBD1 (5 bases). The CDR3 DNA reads TGTGCCAGCAGTTCCCCGACAGTTTACTCTGGAAACACCATATATTTT. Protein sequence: CASSSPTVYSGNTIYF.